Each of the 16 T cell receptor beta chains below was sequenced from the same sample in a study of T cell responses to AZD1222 COVID-19 vaccine. The protocol was immunoSEQ multiplex PCR, while the TCRdb copy is restricted to in-frame clones and leaves out a portion. Of roughly 150,000 clones listed, 90% to 95% are singletons. Material: peripheral blood, obtained 28 days after the second AZD1222 dose. These receptors all stem from an adult who received the AZD1222 COVID-19 vaccine.

This clone showed up just once. The CDR3 reads CASSENRGAYEQYF. The DNA for the CDR3 is TGTGCCAGCAGTGAGAACAGGGGAGCCTACGAGCAGTACTTC. The rearrangement uses TRBV6-1 and TRBJ2-7; 7 positions agree with TRBD1. The CDR3 has 14 residues. The V and J ends lost 3 bases and 2 bases, in that order; junction bases with no gene match: 4. Per germline, CDR1 MNHNS and CDR2 SASEGT.

The chain joins TRBV20-1 to TRBJ1-3; 9 nucleotides align to TRBD1. The CDR3 loop spans 13 amino acids. Germline loops: CDR1 DFQATT, CDR2 SNEGSKA (reference sequence). V lost 3 bases, J lost 4 bases, and 1 base stayed unmatched. In nucleotides, the CDR3 is TGCAGTGCTAGTGGGACAGGGGGAAACACCATATATTTT. This translates into CSASGTGGNTIYF.

The chain has TRBV2 and TRBJ1-6; 7 nucleotides match TRBD1. The CDR3 spans 13 residues. With 3 bases clipped from V and 14 bases from J, the junction kept 7 bases outside the gene matches. Germline V CDR1 and CDR2: SNHLY, FYNNEI. CDR3 sequence reads: CASSEETGSTLHF. The CDR3 DNA reads TGTGCCAGCAGTGAGGAGACAGGGTCAACCCTCCACTTT.

This clone showed up just once. The CDR3: CASSTVLRQAGRAFF. The CDR3 coding sequence is TGTGCCAGTAGTACAGTTTTAAGACAGGCCGGTCGAGCTTTCTTT. The chain has TRBV19 and TRBJ1-1, with a weak D call TRBD1 (6 bases). Germline CDR1 is LNHDA and CDR2 is SQIVND (reference sequence). V shed 4 bases and J shed 10 bases, with 22 bases lying between them. CDR3 length: 15 amino acids.

The CDR3 coding sequence is TGTGCCAGCAGCGTAGGGGGAGGGGGTTATGGCTACACCTTC. It yields the protein CASSVGGGGYGYTF. This chain connects TRBV9 to TRBJ1-2; tentative D call: TRBD1 (6 bases). CDR1 SGDLS and CDR2 YYNGEE come from the germline V gene. V lost 0 bases to trimming and J lost 5 bases, with 11 bases between them. This CDR3 contains 14 residues.

This chain joins TRBV7-8 and TRBJ2-2; 7 bases fit TRBD2. CDR3 length equals 16 residues. Unmatched junction bases numbered 9, after V lost 4 bases and J lost 4 bases. Germline V gene lookup returns CDR1 SGHVS and CDR2 FQNEAQ. CDR3 sequence reads: CASSSEGLVATGELFF. The CDR3 bases are TGTGCCAGCAGCTCAGAAGGACTAGTCGCCACCGGGGAGCTGTTTTTT. Full variable domain (remainder filled in from reference TRBV7-8 and TRBJ2-2): GAGVSQSPRYKVAKRGQDVALRCDPISGHVSLFWYQQALGQGPEFLTYFQNEAQLDKSGLPSDRFFAERPEGSVSTLKIQRTQQEDSAVYLCASSSEGLVATGELFFGEGSRLTVL.

Comments on this clone: At one end, the junction sequence differs from germline, possibly due to a read error. The V call is TRBV4-1, the J call TRBJ2-1; the D gene could be TRBD1 or TRBD2 (6 bases each). The V gene's germline CDR1 is MGHRA and CDR2 YSYEKL. This CDR3 comprises 19 residues. The CDR3 DNA sequence: TGCGCCAGCAGACAAGATATTGGGGGGCGAGGACTACCCTACAATGAGCAGTTCTTC. This codes for CASRQDIGGRGLPYNEQFF.

The rearrangement uses TRBV18 and TRBJ2-1, with TRBD1 identical over 7 bases. The CDR3 is 18 residues long. Germline assignment: CDR1 KGHSH and CDR2 LQKENI. Trimming cost V 6 bases and J 0 bases; bases outside gene matches: 14. CDR3 protein: CASSGTMSTGSSYNEQFF. In nucleotides, the CDR3 is TGTGCCAGCTCCGGTACTATGTCGACAGGGAGCTCCTACAATGAGCAGTTCTTC.

There are a few counts of this clone. This sequence joins TRBV4-2 and TRBJ2-7; TRBD2 agrees at 8 bases. Germline V CDR1 and CDR2: LGHNA, YNFKEQ. V shed 0 bases and J 4 bases; nucleotides not matched to a gene: 5. The CDR3 sequence is 15 residues long. The CDR3 nucleotides are TGTGCCAGCAGCCAAGAGTCTAGCGGGCCGTACGAGCAGTACTTC. Its translation is CASSQESSGPYEQYF.

The rearrangement joins TRBV5-1 to TRBJ2-7, with 8 bases that match TRBD1. After removal of 2 bases from V and 2 bases from J, the junction contained 12 bases not matched to a gene. Germline CDR1 and CDR2: SGHRS and YFSETQ. This CDR3 comprises 17 residues. The CDR3 sequence is CASSFRDRSLRPYEQYF. CDR3 nucleotides: TGCGCCAGCAGCTTCCGGGACAGGTCGCTGAGGCCCTACGAGCAGTACTTC.

V and J are TRBV5-6 and TRBJ2-1; 9 bases agree with TRBD2. There are 19 residues in the CDR3. J gave up 0 bases and V 4 bases, and 14 bases lay outside the gene matches. Germline V gives CDR1 SGHDT, CDR2 YYEEEE. CDR3 protein: CASSLGLAAPVSSYNEQFF. The CDR3 nucleotides are TGTGCCAGCAGCCTGGGACTAGCCGCCCCCGTGAGCTCCTACAATGAGCAGTTCTTC.

The V gene is TRBV6-1, the J gene TRBJ1-2; no clear D. The CDR3 spans 14 residues. Trimming removed 0 bases at V and 4 bases at J, with 9 bases between. Germline CDR1 is MNHNS and CDR2 is SASEGT. DNA for the CDR3: TGTGCCAGCAGTGAAGCCAGGCTAATCTATGGCTACACCTTC. It yields the protein CASSEARLIYGYTF.

The CDR3 protein is CASSLLGQGAGEAFF. The CDR3 DNA sequence: TGTGCCAGCAGCTTATTGGGACAGGGGGCTGGAGAAGCTTTCTTT. The gene calls are TRBV7-9 and TRBJ1-1; 12 positions agree with TRBD1. In germline, CDR1 is SEHNR, CDR2 FQNEAQ (reference sequence). The junction had 6 bases not matched to a gene; V was cut back by 2 bases and J by 8 bases. This CDR3 contains 15 residues.

The chain is built from TRBV7-9 and TRBJ2-5; D gene uncertain. Between the trimmed V and J ends, which lost 3 bases and 8 bases, there was a span of 13 bases. Germline lookup yields CDR1 SEHNR and CDR2 FQNEAQ (reference sequence). This CDR3 contains 13 residues. The CDR3 is CASSFDRLGTQYF. CDR3 DNA sequence: TGTGCCAGCAGCTTCGATCGATTGGGCACCCAGTACTTC.

This clone was counted a single time. V and J are TRBV19 and TRBJ1-5; 8 bases are a match to TRBD1. CDR1 is LNHDA and CDR2 is SQIVND in the germline V gene (reference sequence). Trimming at V came to 7 bases and at J to 6 bases, leaving 5 bases not matched to a gene. The CDR3 sequence is 13 residues long. The CDR3 nucleotides read TGTGCCAGTAATGGACAGGGTGGTCAGCCCCAGCATTTT. The encoded protein is CASNGQGGQPQHF. Using reference TRBV19 and TRBJ1-5 for the parts outside the CDR3, the full variable domain is DGGITQSPKYLFRKEGQNVTLSCEQNLNHDAMYWYRQDPGQGLRLIYYSQIVNDFQKGDIAEGYSVSREKKESFPLTVTSAQKNPTAFYLCASNGQGGQPQHFGDGTRLSIL.

This chain uses TRBV27 with TRBJ1-2, with D unclear. Germline assignment: CDR1 MNHEY and CDR2 SMNVEV (reference sequence). CDR3 size: 12 residues. Trimming shortened V by 6 bases and J by 8 bases, and 13 bases separated the two germline ends. The CDR3 region has the DNA TGTGCCAGCAGGGGCGTCGGGAGGGGCTACACCTTC. Its protein is CASRGVGRGYTF.